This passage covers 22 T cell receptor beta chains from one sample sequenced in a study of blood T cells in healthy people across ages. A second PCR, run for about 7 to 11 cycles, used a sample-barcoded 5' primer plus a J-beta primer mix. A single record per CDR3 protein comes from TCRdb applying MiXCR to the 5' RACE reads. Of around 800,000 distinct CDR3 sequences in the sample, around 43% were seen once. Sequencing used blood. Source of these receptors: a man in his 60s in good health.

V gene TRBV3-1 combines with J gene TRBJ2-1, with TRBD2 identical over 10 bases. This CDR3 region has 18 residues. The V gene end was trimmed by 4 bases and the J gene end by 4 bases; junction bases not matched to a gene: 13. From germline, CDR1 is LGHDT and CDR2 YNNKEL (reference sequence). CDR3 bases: TGTGCCAGCAGCCGAGGGGCTAGCGGGGGACGACTTTACAATGAGCAGTTCTTC. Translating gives CASSRGASGGRLYNEQFF.

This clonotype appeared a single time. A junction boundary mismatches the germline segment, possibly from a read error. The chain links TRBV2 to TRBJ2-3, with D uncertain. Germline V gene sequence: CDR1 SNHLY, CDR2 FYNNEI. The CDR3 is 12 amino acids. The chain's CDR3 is CASREAPDTQYF. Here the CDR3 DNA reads TGTGCCAGCAGGGAAGCGCCAGATACGCAGTATTTT.

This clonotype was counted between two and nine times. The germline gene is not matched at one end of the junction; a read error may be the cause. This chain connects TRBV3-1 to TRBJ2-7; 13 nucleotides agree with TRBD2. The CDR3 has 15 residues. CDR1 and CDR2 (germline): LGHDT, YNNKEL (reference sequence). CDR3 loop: CASSSRLAGGYEQYF. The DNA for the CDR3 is TGTGCCAGCAGCTCAAGACTAGCGGGGGGCTACGAACAGTACTTC.

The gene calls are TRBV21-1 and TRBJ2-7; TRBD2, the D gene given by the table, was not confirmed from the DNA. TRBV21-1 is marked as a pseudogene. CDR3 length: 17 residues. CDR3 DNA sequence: TGTGCCAGCAGCAAATGCCCAGGGAGAGCCTACCACTACGAGCAGTACTTC. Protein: CASSKCPGRAYHYEQYF.

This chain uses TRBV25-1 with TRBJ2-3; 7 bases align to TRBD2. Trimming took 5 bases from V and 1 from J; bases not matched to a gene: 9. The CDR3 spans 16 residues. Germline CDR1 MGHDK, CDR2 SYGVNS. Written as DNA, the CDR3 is TGTGCCAGCAGTCCCCGGGCTAGCGGCCGCACAGATACGCAGTATTTT. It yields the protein CASSPRASGRTDTQYF.

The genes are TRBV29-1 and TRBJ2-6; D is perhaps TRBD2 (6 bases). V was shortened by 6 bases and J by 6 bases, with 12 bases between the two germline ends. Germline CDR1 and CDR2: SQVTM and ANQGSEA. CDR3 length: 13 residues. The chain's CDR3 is CSVWGVEANVLTF. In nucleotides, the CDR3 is TGCAGCGTGTGGGGGGTGGAGGCCAACGTCCTGACTTTC.

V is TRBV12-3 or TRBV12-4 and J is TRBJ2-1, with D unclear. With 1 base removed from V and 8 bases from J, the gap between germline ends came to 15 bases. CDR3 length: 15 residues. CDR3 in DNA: TGTGCCAGCAGTTTAGTGTCAATTAAGTACGATGAGCAGTTCTTC. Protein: CASSLVSIKYDEQFF.

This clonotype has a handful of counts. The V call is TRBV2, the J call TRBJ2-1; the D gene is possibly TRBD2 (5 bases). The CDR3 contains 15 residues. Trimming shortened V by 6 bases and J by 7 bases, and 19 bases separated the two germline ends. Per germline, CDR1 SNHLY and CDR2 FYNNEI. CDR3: CASSTRMTGGNEQFF. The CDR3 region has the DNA TGTGCCAGCAGCACCCGAATGACTGGCGGGAATGAGCAGTTCTTC. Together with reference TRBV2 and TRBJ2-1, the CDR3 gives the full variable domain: EPEVTQTPSHQVTQMGQEVILRCVPISNHLYFYWYRQILGQKVEFLVSFYNNEISEKSEIFDDQFSVERPDGSNFTLKIRSTKLEDSAMYFCASSTRMTGGNEQFFGPGTRLTVL.

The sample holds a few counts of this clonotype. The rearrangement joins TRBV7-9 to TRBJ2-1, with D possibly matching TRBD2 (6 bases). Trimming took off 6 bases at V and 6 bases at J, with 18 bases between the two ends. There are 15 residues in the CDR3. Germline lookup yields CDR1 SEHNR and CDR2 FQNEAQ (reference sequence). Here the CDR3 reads CASRYGGLPGNEQFF. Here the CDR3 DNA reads TGTGCCAGCAGATACGGGGGATTACCGGGCAATGAGCAGTTCTTC.

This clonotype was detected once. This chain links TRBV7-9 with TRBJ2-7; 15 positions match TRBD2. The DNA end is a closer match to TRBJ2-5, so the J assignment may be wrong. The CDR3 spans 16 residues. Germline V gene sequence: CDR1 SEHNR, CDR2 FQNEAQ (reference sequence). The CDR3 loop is CASRRTSGGARETQYF. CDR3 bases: TGTGCCAGCAGGCGGACTAGCGGGGGGGCCAGAGAGACCCAGTACTTC.

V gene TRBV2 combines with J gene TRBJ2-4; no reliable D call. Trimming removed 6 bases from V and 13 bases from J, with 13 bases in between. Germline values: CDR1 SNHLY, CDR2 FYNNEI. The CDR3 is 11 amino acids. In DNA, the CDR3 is TGTGCCAGCAGGCTCTCGCCCGGGCAGTACTTC. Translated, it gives CASRLSPGQYF.

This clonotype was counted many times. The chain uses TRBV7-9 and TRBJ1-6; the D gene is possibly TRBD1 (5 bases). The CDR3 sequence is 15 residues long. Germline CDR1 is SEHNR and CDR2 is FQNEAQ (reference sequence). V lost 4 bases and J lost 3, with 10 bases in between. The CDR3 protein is CASSSTANYNSPLHF. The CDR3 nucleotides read TGTGCCAGCAGCTCGACAGCTAACTATAATTCACCCCTCCACTTT.

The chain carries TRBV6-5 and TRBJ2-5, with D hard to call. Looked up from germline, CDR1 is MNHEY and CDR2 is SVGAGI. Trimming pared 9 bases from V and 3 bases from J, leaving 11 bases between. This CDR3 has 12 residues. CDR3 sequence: CARSGPKETQYF. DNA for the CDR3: TGTGCCAGATCCGGTCCTAAAGAGACCCAGTACTTC.

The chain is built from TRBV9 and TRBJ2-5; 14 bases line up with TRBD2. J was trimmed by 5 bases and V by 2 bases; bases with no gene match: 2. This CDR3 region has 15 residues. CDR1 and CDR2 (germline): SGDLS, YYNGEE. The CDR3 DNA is TGTGCCAGCAGCGTGGGACTAGCGGGGGTGGAGACCCAGTACTTC. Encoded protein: CASSVGLAGVETQYF.

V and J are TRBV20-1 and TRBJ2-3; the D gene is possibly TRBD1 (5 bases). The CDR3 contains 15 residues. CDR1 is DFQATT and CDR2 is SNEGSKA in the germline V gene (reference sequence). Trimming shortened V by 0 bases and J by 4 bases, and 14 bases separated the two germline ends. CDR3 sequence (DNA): TGCAGTGCTAGAGATGGGGCAGATCTTTCAGATACGCAGTATTTT. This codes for CSARDGADLSDTQYF.

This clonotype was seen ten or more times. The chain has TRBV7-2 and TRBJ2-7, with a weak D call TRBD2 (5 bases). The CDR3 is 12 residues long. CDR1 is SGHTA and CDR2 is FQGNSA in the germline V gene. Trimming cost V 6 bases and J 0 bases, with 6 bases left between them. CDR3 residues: CASSTSSYEQYF. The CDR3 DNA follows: TGTGCCAGCAGTACTAGCTCCTACGAGCAGTACTTC.

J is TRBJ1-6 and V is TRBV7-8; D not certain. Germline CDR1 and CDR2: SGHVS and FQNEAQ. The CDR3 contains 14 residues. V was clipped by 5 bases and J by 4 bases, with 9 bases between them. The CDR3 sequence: CASSVGGYNSPLHF. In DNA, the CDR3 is TGTGCCAGCAGCGTAGGAGGATATAATTCACCCCTCCACTTT. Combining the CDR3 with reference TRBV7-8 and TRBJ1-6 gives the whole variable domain GAGVSQSPRYKVAKRGQDVALRCDPISGHVSLFWYQQALGQGPEFLTYFQNEAQLDKSGLPSDRFFAERPEGSVSTLKIQRTQQEDSAVYLCASSVGGYNSPLHFGNGTRLTVT.

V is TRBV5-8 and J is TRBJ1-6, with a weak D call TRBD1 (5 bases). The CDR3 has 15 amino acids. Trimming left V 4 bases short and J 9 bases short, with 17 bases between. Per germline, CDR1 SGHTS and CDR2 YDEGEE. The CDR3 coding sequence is TGTGCCAGCAGCCCACAGGATGGGGTTGGTTCACCCCTCCACTTT. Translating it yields CASSPQDGVGSPLHF.

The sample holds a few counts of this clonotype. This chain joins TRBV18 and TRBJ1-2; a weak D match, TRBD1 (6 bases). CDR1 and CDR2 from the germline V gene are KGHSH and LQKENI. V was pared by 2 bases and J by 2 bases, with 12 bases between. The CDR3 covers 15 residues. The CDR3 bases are TGTGCCAGCTCACCAATTGAGGGACAAAACTATGGCTACACCTTC. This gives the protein CASSPIEGQNYGYTF. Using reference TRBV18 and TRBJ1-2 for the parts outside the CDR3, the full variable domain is NAGVMQNPRHLVRRRGQEARLRCSPMKGHSHVYWYRQLPEEGLKFMVYLQKENIIDESGMPKERFSAEFPKEGPSILRIQQVVRGDSAAYFCASSPIEGQNYGYTFGSGTRLTVV.

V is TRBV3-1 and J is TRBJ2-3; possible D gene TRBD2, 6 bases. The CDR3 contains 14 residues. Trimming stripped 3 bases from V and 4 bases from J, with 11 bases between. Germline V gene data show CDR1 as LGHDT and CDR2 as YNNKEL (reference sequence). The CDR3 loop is CASSQTGTADTQYF. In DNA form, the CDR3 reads TGTGCCAGCAGCCAGACCGGGACTGCAGATACGCAGTATTTT.

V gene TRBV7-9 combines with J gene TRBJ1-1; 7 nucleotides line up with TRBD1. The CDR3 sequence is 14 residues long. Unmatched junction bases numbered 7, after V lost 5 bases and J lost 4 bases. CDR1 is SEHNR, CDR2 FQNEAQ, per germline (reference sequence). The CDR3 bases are TGTGCCAGCAGCCAACCCCAGGGGGGCACTGAAGCTTTCTTT. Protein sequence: CASSQPQGGTEAFF.

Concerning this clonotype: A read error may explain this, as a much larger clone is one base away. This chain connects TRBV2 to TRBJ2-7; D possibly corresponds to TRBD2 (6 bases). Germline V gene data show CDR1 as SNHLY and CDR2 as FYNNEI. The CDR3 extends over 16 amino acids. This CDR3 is CVSSGARTTGNYEQYF. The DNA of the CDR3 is TGTGTCAGCAGTGGGGCTAGGACTACCGGAAACTACGAGCAGTACTTC.